This TCR beta chain came from a study of shared T cell receptors in the human thymus. CDR1 and CDR2 from the germline V gene are LNHNV and YYDKDF (reference sequence). The V end lost 0 bases, the J end lost 4 bases, and 7 bases lay between the germline ends. This CDR3 is built from 14 residues. This clone was found a few times. Measured with immunoSEQ multiplex PCR; TCRdb has only the in-frame clones, and not every one. The profile covers some 760,000 clones, with roughly 85% appearing a single time and around 0.0094% taken by the ten largest. These data are also associated with another study on human thymus T cells. As that report states: During corrective heart surgery, resections were taken, and the thymus tissue came from them. Biased V and J segment usage appeared in thymus and peripheral blood. Related studies noted strongly shared thymic repertoires across unrelated people.

This chain links TRBV15 with TRBJ1-5; tentative D call: TRBD1 (5 bases). Sequenced material: thymocytes. This TCR derives from a girl under three years old with a congenital heart defect. The DNA for the CDR3 is TGTGCCACCAGCAGAGATTGGACAAATCAGCCCCAGCATTTT. Its protein is CATSRDWTNQPQHF.